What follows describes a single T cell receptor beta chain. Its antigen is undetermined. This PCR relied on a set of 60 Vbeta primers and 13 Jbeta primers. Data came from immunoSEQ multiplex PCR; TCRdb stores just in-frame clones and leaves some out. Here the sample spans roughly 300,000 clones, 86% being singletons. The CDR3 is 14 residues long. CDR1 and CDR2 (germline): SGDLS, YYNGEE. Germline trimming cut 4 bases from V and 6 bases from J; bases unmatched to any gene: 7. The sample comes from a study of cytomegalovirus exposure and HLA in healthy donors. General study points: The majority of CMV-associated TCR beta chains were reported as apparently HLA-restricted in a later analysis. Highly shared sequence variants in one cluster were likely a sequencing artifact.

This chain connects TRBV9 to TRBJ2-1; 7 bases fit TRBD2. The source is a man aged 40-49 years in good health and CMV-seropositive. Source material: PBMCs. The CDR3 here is CASSRDYYSNEQFF. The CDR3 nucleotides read TGTGCCAGCAGCCGGGACTATTACTCCAATGAGCAGTTCTTC.